This TCR beta chain was obtained from a study of T cells in Graves' hyperthyroidism and ophthalmopathy. Clinicians diagnosed patients from clinical symptoms, serum thyroxine and TRAb, thyroid ultrasound and orbital computed tomography. Regions amplified from RNA transcripts were the TCR beta CDR3 regions. Researchers ran a first-round RT-PCR on the TCR CDR3 using the HTBI primer set. TCRdb re-called the multiplex PCR reads with MiXCR, one entry per CDR3 protein. The data show more than 550,000 distinct CDR3 sequences, 45% seen once. The table lists this clonotype with many counts. Its antigen is unidentified. Study-level results: The model identified upcoming ophthalmopathy a median roughly 6.5 months ahead of onset. Ophthalmopathy stood apart from stable hyperthyroidism in a 13 V-J model.

V was pared by 4 bases and J by 6 bases, with 5 bases of the junction left unmatched. The length of the CDR3 is 14 residues. Germline-derived CDR1 and CDR2 are SGHTA and FQGNSA. The gene calls are TRBV7-2 and TRBJ1-4; 7 bases agree with TRBD1. Source material: peripheral blood or thyroid tissue (not recorded which). This TCR came from an adult man with Graves' disease, either hyperthyroidism or ophthalmopathy (not recorded which). The CDR3 here is CASSSDRVDEKLFF. The CDR3 nucleotides are TGTGCCAGCAGCTCCGACAGGGTTGATGAAAAACTGTTTTTT.